This record looks at one TCR beta chain sequence and its context. The data stem from a study of neurological immune-mediated disorders. J was trimmed by 4 bases and V by 0 bases; bases with no gene match: 9. Germline V lookup: CDR1 SGHRS, CDR2 YFSETQ. This CDR3 region has 17 residues. Each CDR3 protein is one row after TCRdb ran MiXCR on the 5' RACE reads. The data show around 83,000 distinct CDR3 sequences, with 11% to 15% seen just once and approximately 6.8% held by the top ten. The chain couples TRBV5-1 to TRBJ2-3; TRBD1 matches at 9 bases. The sequence was obtained from a woman in her fifties or sixties in good health. Source material: PBMCs. The CDR3 DNA sequence: TGCGCCAGCAGCTTGGCGCCGGGACAGGGAGGTGCAGATACGCAGTATTTT. It codes for CASSLAPGQGGADTQYF.